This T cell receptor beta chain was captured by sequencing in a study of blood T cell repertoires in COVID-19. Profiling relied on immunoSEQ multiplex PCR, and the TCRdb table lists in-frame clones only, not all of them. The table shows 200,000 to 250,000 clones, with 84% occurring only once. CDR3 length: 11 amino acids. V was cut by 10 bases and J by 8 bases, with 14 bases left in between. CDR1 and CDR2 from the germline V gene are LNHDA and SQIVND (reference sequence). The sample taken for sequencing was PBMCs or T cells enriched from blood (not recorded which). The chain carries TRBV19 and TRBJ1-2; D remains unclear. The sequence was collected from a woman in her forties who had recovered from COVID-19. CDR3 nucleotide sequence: TGTGCCACCGGGTTTGATATCGGCTACACCTTC. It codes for CATGFDIGYTF.